The clone carrying this T cell receptor (beta chain) came up a few times. The antigen remains unidentified. This specimen belongs to a study of CD8+ T cells in alopecia areata. Findings and caveats of the study: Elevated clonality characterized lesional scalp relative to normal scalp, particularly in alopecia totalis/universalis. Scalp sample data also include resident alphabeta T cells from normal skin. Researchers reported that TCR sharing among patients proved less clear than in mice, possibly HLA-linked.

TCR sequencing used cDNA made by reverse transcription of extracted RNA. Libraries were prepared by immunoSEQ multiplex PCR; TCRdb keeps only in-frame clonotypes and omits some of them. The top ten hold less than 5.5% of the sample, which has roughly 20,000 clones, roughly 60% seen once. Trimming cost V 0 bases and J 2 bases, with 8 bases left between them. This CDR3 has 13 amino acids. Germline V gene sequence: CDR1 GTSNPN, CDR2 SVGIG (reference sequence). A handful of patients' CD4+ populations were sorted into CD25+CD127- cells. The V gene is TRBV30, the J gene TRBJ2-7; the D is unclear. The specimen sequenced was CD4+ Tregs sorted from blood. The sequence came from a human donor with alopecia areata. CDR3 amino acids: CAWSVTRTYEQYF. The CDR3 DNA follows: TGTGCCTGGAGTGTAACCCGGACCTACGAGCAGTACTTC.